One sample yielded the 21 T cell receptor beta chains listed below, sequenced in a study of blood T cell repertoires in COVID-19. Repertoires were generated with immunoSEQ multiplex PCR, while TCRdb's copy carries only in-frame clones and drops some. The repertoire holds around 220,000 clones, with almost 90% as singletons. Sequencing used PBMCs or T cells enriched from blood (not recorded which). Every receptor here comes from a man aged 25-40 years who had been exposed to COVID-19.

CDR3 sequence: CAITRQGEAFF. CDR3 in DNA: TGTGCCATCACTCGACAGGGAGAAGCTTTCTTT. V usage is TRBV10-3 and J usage is TRBJ1-1, with 7 bases lining up with TRBD1. CDR3 size: 11 residues. The J segment lost 8 bases and the V segment lost 7 bases, leaving 4 bases of the junction unmatched. Germline values: CDR1 ENHRY, CDR2 SYGVKD.

The chain links TRBV6-6 to TRBJ1-5, with 10 bases matching TRBD1. This CDR3 is 15 amino acids long. The V gene end was trimmed by 5 bases and the J gene end by 4 bases; junction bases not matched to a gene: 5. Germline V CDR1 and CDR2: MNHNY, SVGAGI (reference sequence). CDR3 protein: CASSPGTGENQPQHF. Written as DNA, the CDR3 is TGTGCCAGCAGTCCCGGGACAGGGGAGAATCAGCCCCAGCATTTT.

The table lists this clone with a count of one. The gene calls are TRBV5-1 and TRBJ1-4; perhaps TRBD1 as D (5 bases). The CDR3 covers 14 residues. From germline, CDR1 is SGHRS and CDR2 YFSETQ. Trimming shortened V by 0 bases and J by 7 bases, and 10 bases separated the two germline ends. The CDR3 here is CASSLARAGEKLFF. The DNA for the CDR3 is TGCGCCAGCAGCTTGGCCAGGGCCGGTGAAAAACTGTTTTTT.

The chain links TRBV18 to TRBJ1-1, with a tentative D call TRBD1 (6 bases). V shed 3 bases and J shed 0 bases, with 14 bases lying between them. The germline CDR1 and CDR2 sequences are KGHSH and LQKENI. The CDR3 is 16 residues long. The CDR3 is CASSPEKQGMNTEAFF. The CDR3 DNA is TGTGCCAGCTCACCCGAAAAACAGGGCATGAACACTGAAGCTTTCTTT. The whole variable domain, filled in from reference TRBV18 and TRBJ1-1, reads NAGVMQNPRHLVRRRGQEARLRCSPMKGHSHVYWYRQLPEEGLKFMVYLQKENIIDESGMPKERFSAEFPKEGPSILRIQQVVRGDSAAYFCASSPEKQGMNTEAFFGQGTRLTVV.

The rearrangement uses TRBV11-2 and TRBJ1-4; maybe TRBD1 (5 bases). Germline V CDR1 and CDR2: SGHAT, FQNNGV. The CDR3 is made up of 15 amino acids. The V gene lost 4 bases and the J gene lost 8 bases, with 17 bases spanning the gap. CDR3 sequence reads: CASSSGTLLGEKLFF. The CDR3 DNA sequence: TGTGCCAGCAGCTCCGGGACTCTTCTCGGGGAAAAACTGTTTTTT.

V gene TRBV6-2 or TRBV6-3 combines with J gene TRBJ1-1; D ambiguous. This CDR3 region has 14 residues. Deletions cut 2 bases from V and 6 bases from J, with 13 bases between. The germline gives CDR1 MNHEY, CDR2 SVGEGT. The CDR3, as DNA: TGTGCCAGCAGTTACCGGGGAATAGGGCCTGAAGCTTTCTTT. Its translation: CASSYRGIGPEAFF.

The chain recombines TRBV11-3 with TRBJ1-1; weak D call: TRBD1 (6 bases). Trimming removed 6 bases from V and 6 bases from J, with 14 bases in between. Germline V gene sequence: CDR1 SGHNT, CDR2 YENEEA. CDR3 length: 13 residues. The CDR3 region is CASSPRGDAEAFF. The CDR3 coding sequence is TGTGCCAGCAGTCCCAGGGGAGACGCTGAAGCTTTCTTT.

The rearrangement links TRBV5-4 to TRBJ2-7; no clear D gene. CDR1 is SGHNT and CDR2 is YYREEE in the germline V gene (reference sequence). V was trimmed by 4 bases and J by 3 bases, leaving 8 bases between them. The CDR3 sequence is 12 residues long. The CDR3 DNA sequence: TGTGCCAGCAGCAACAATATCTACGAGCAGTACTTC. Amino acids: CASSNNIYEQYF.

The chain combines TRBV4-1 with TRBJ1-6; D remains ambiguous. Trimming cost V 0 bases and J 6 bases, with 12 bases left between them. This CDR3 contains 16 residues. Per the germline V gene, CDR1 is MGHRA and CDR2 is YSYEKL. The CDR3 DNA follows: TGCGCCAGCAGCCAAGATGGTAAAGGAGGTAATTCACCCCTCCACTTT. The encoded protein is CASSQDGKGGNSPLHF.

This sequence joins TRBV5-5 and TRBJ2-3; 8 bases line up with TRBD1. Germline values: CDR1 SGHKS, CDR2 YYEKEE (reference sequence). The CDR3 sequence is 16 residues long. With V trimmed by 4 bases and J by 2 bases, 9 bases remained unmatched. In DNA, the CDR3 is TGTGCCAGCAGCCCTCACGTGGGACAGGCCACAGATACGCAGTATTTT. Translating it yields CASSPHVGQATDTQYF.

The rearrangement joins TRBV5-4 to TRBJ2-1; D call uncertain. The CDR3 runs 12 residues. V was cut by 4 bases and J by 9 bases, with 11 bases left in between. Germline V gives CDR1 SGHNT, CDR2 YYREEE (reference sequence). CDR3 loop: CASSPPSREQFF. The CDR3 nucleotides are TGTGCCAGCAGCCCCCCTAGTCGTGAGCAGTTCTTC. Full variable domain (remainder filled in from reference TRBV5-4 and TRBJ2-1): ETGVTQSPTHLIKTRGQQVTLRCSSQSGHNTVSWYQQALGQGPQFIFQYYREEENGRGNFPPRFSGLQFPNYSSELNVNALELDDSALYLCASSPPSREQFFGPGTRLTVL.

The CDR3 DNA sequence: TGTGCCAGCCGGGGGGCAGCTTCCAGGGGAGATCAGCCCCAGCATTTT. Residues: CASRGAASRGDQPQHF. The V gene is TRBV6-6, the J gene TRBJ1-5, with D possibly matching TRBD1 (6 bases). The CDR3 is 16 amino acids. Trimming pared 8 bases from V and 5 bases from J, leaving 22 bases between. Looked up from germline, CDR1 is MNHNY and CDR2 is SVGAGI (reference sequence).

The V and J genes are TRBV19 and TRBJ2-2, with 7 bases identical to TRBD1. Germline-derived CDR1 and CDR2 are LNHDA and SQIVND (reference sequence). With 4 bases clipped from V and 6 bases from J, the junction kept 2 bases outside the gene matches. This CDR3 spans 13 amino acids. The CDR3 DNA follows: TGTGCCAGTAGTACAGGGGGTCCCGGGGAGCTGTTTTTT. This translates into CASSTGGPGELFF. Full variable domain (missing parts from reference TRBV19 and TRBJ2-2): DGGITQSPKYLFRKEGQNVTLSCEQNLNHDAMYWYRQDPGQGLRLIYYSQIVNDFQKGDIAEGYSVSREKKESFPLTVTSAQKNPTAFYLCASSTGGPGELFFGEGSRLTVL.

The chain carries TRBV19 and TRBJ1-1, with 7 positions matching TRBD1. Losses at the gene ends were 3 bases for V and 5 bases for J; bases not matched to a gene: 6. The germline CDR1 and CDR2 sequences are LNHDA and SQIVND (reference sequence). The length of the CDR3 is 14 residues. The chain's CDR3 is CASSIRQGDTEAFF. The CDR3 DNA reads TGTGCCAGTAGTATCCGACAGGGAGATACTGAAGCTTTCTTT.

The chain couples TRBV4-2 to TRBJ2-7; D is perhaps TRBD2 (5 bases). This CDR3 is 17 amino acids long. Trimming pared 0 bases from V and 4 bases from J, leaving 19 bases between. From germline, CDR1 is LGHNA and CDR2 YNFKEQ. CDR3 residues: CASSQDLTGSVEYEQYF. The CDR3 DNA follows: TGTGCCAGCAGCCAAGATCTTACGGGGAGCGTGGAATACGAGCAGTACTTC.

The chain is built from TRBV9 and TRBJ2-1; maybe TRBD1 (5 bases). Trimming stripped 4 bases from V and 0 bases from J, with 14 bases between. The CDR3 extends over 16 amino acids. Germline assignment: CDR1 SGDLS and CDR2 YYNGEE. The CDR3 reads CASSQLTGNSYNEQFF. CDR3 DNA: TGTGCCAGCAGCCAACTCACAGGAAACTCCTACAATGAGCAGTTCTTC.

The rearrangement links TRBV4-1 to TRBJ2-1, with D possibly being TRBD2 (5 bases). The ends were cut back, 5 bases at V and 4 bases at J, with 15 bases in the middle. This CDR3 is 15 amino acids long. Germline assignment: CDR1 MGHRA and CDR2 YSYEKL. CDR3 coding DNA: TGCGCCAGCAGCGGCACCGGGATGGTGTACAATGAGCAGTTCTTC. Its translation is CASSGTGMVYNEQFF.

The chain joins TRBV19 to TRBJ1-1; 8 nucleotides align to TRBD1. V lost 4 bases to trimming and J lost 4 bases; unmatched junction nucleotides: 11. The CDR3 is made up of 16 amino acids. The germline gives CDR1 LNHDA, CDR2 SQIVND (reference sequence). The CDR3 region has the DNA TGTGCCAGTAGTAGGACAGGGCCTTCCATCTTCACTGAAGCTTTCTTT. Amino acid sequence: CASSRTGPSIFTEAFF.

V usage is TRBV2 and J usage is TRBJ2-1; the D is unclear. The CDR3 runs 11 residues. V gave up 10 bases and J gave up 4 bases, with 8 bases separating them. Germline V gene lookup returns CDR1 SNHLY and CDR2 FYNNEI. The CDR3 protein is CAILRYNEQFF. In nucleotides, the CDR3 is TGTGCCATACTAAGATACAATGAGCAGTTCTTC.

The genes are TRBV30 and TRBJ1-1, with 7 bases fitting TRBD1. The CDR3 is 13 residues long. The germline V gene has CDR1 GTSNPN and CDR2 SVGIG (reference sequence). The V and J ends lost 5 bases and 5 bases, in that order; junction bases with no gene match: 8. CDR3 protein: CAWASGQRTEAFF. The DNA of the CDR3 is TGTGCCTGGGCATCGGGACAGAGGACTGAAGCTTTCTTT.

The chain carries TRBV5-6 and TRBJ1-2, with TRBD1 identical over 8 bases. The CDR3 has 14 residues. V trimming: 4 bases; J trimming: 5 bases; junction bases outside the gene matches: 7. Germline-derived CDR1 and CDR2 are SGHDT and YYEEEE. The CDR3 is CASSGLGQDYGYTF. The CDR3 DNA reads as TGTGCCAGCAGCGGATTGGGACAGGATTATGGCTACACCTTC. Full variable domain (remainder filled in from reference TRBV5-6 and TRBJ1-2): DAGVTQSPTHLIKTRGQQVTLRCSPKSGHDTVSWYQQALGQGPQFIFQYYEEEERQRGNFPDRFSGHQFPNYSSELNVNALLLGDSALYLCASSGLGQDYGYTFGSGTRLTVV.